Shown below are 2 T cell receptor beta chains from a single sample sequenced in a study of monozygotic twins with cystic fibrosis. This table comes from immunoSEQ multiplex PCR, and its TCRdb copy is limited to in-frame clones, with some not included. The sample has about 20,000 clones; around 90% are singletons. The specimen was blood. These TCRs come from a girl aged 2 to 10 with cystic fibrosis.

This clone was detected only a few times. This rearrangement joins TRBV19 to TRBJ1-4, with D possibly being TRBD1 (5 bases). Trimming shortened V by 4 bases and J by 5 bases, and 11 bases separated the two germline ends. CDR3 size: 14 residues. Germline V gene sequence: CDR1 LNHDA, CDR2 SQIVND (reference sequence). The CDR3 nucleotides read TGTGCCAGTAGTAGAGGACAATTAAATGAAAAACTGTTTTTT. Its translation: CASSRGQLNEKLFF.

CDR3 DNA: TGTGCCAGCAGCTTGGGGGACACAGACACCGGGGAGCTGTTTTTT. It specifies CASSLGDTDTGELFF. The V and J genes are TRBV7-7 and TRBJ2-2; D possibly corresponds to TRBD1 (6 bases). The CDR3 is 15 amino acids. From germline, CDR1 is SSHAT and CDR2 FNYEAQ (reference sequence). Trimming pared 3 bases from V and 3 bases from J, leaving 11 bases between.